The clone carrying this T cell receptor beta chain was recorded only once. Its antigen is undetermined. The CDR3 consists of 14 residues. The V and J ends lost 6 bases and 2 bases respectively, with 11 bases between them. Germline V CDR1 and CDR2: SNHLY, FYNNEI. Via MiXCR, TCRdb re-called the 5' RACE reads, giving one row per CDR3 protein. The sample gives about 510,000 distinct CDR3 sequences, around a fifth of which show up once; roughly a sixth is in the top ten. The sample is drawn from a study of T cells after yellow fever vaccination. Study results and limitations: Most primary-vaccination clones recurred post-booster (roughly 96% CD4, roughly 90% CD8). A small share of clonotypes appeared in both CD4 and CD8 compartments.

The sequenced sample was PBMCs, obtained approximately 22 days after the first yellow fever vaccination. The clonotype was recovered from a man between 18 and 29 years old who received the YFV17D yellow fever vaccine. The gene calls are TRBV2 and TRBJ1-5; the D is unclear. In nucleotides, the CDR3 is TGTGCCAGCAGGGATGACCCGGGCAATCAGCCCCAGCATTTT. Residues: CASRDDPGNQPQHF.